The present entry profiles one T cell receptor (beta chain) with its context. Its antigen is unidentified. This sample is drawn from a study of cytomegalovirus exposure and HLA in healthy donors. Overall study: Unique TCRs numbering around 85 million, obtained from HLA-typed donors, made up an early data release.

Notes on the study in general: TCR beta chains numbering 150 to 200 were designated cytomegalovirus-associated. There were several of the most significant clusters that appeared linked to common viral pathogens in a later analysis.

The PCR was carried out with 60 Vbeta primers and 13 Jbeta primers. Data came from immunoSEQ multiplex PCR; TCRdb stores just in-frame clones and leaves some out. The table lists roughly 200,000 clones, around four fifths of them singletons. Donors likely had unrecorded immune exposures despite being nominally healthy when sampled. Looked up from germline, CDR1 is KGHSH and CDR2 is LQKENI. V was trimmed by 0 bases and J by 6 bases, leaving 9 bases between them. The CDR3 is made up of 14 amino acids. This TCR derives from a woman in her sixties or seventies in good health and CMV-seropositive. The sample was PBMCs. V gene TRBV18 combines with J gene TRBJ2-1, with D perhaps matching TRBD2 (5 bases). The CDR3 DNA sequence: TGTGCCAGCTCACCACCCTCCAGCGGCAATGAGCAGTTCTTC. This sequence encodes CASSPPSSGNEQFF.